Presented here are 4 T cell receptor beta chains from one specimen sequenced in a study of blood T cell repertoires in COVID-19. Some clones are missing from TCRdb's copy, which holds only in-frame ones; the method was immunoSEQ multiplex PCR. The table includes some 90,000 clones, 75% to 90% detected once. The sequencing sample was made of peripheral blood. The receptors derive from a human donor in a cohort sampled during active COVID-19.

The chain combines TRBV28 with TRBJ2-7, with 8 positions matching TRBD1. V lost 5 bases, J lost 3 bases, and 9 bases stayed unmatched. Per the germline V gene, CDR1 is MDHEN and CDR2 is SYDVKM. The CDR3 covers 15 residues. The DNA for the CDR3 is TGTGCCAGCAGTCTAATCCGGACAGGGCTCTACGAGCAGTACTTC. The encoded protein is CASSLIRTGLYEQYF. The full variable domain, completed using reference TRBV28 and TRBJ2-7, is DVKVTQSSRYLVKRTGEKVFLECVQDMDHENMFWYRQDPGLGLRLIYFSYDVKMKEKGDIPEGYSVSREKKERFSLILESASTNQTSMYLCASSLIRTGLYEQYFGPGTRLTVT.

The rearrangement links TRBV19 to TRBJ2-7; 11 bases are a match to TRBD2. V lost 3 bases and J lost 3; bases outside the gene matches: 4. The V gene's germline CDR1 is LNHDA and CDR2 SQIVND (reference sequence). The CDR3 contains 15 residues. CDR3 protein: CASSMWLAGGYEQYF. CDR3 nucleotide sequence: TGTGCCAGTAGTATGTGGCTAGCGGGAGGCTACGAGCAGTACTTC.

The J gene is TRBJ2-7, the V gene TRBV4-1; 11 bases are a match to TRBD1. Germline CDR1 is MGHRA and CDR2 is YSYEKL. The V segment lost 0 bases and the J segment 6 bases; nucleotides outside the gene matches: 16. The CDR3 is made up of 19 amino acids. The CDR3 DNA sequence: TGCGCCAGCAGCCAAGATCGGGTGGGAGCTGGACAGGGGGCGGGCGAGCAGTACTTC. Residues: CASSQDRVGAGQGAGEQYF.

This clone appeared a single time. The chain links TRBV7-2 to TRBJ2-7; maybe TRBD2 (6 bases). With 8 bases removed from V and 6 bases from J, the gap between germline ends came to 20 bases. Per germline, CDR1 SGHTA and CDR2 FQGNSA. The length of the CDR3 is 14 residues. This CDR3 is CASSAEGKRAEQYF. In DNA, the CDR3 is TGTGCCAGCTCAGCGGAAGGGAAGCGGGCCGAGCAGTACTTC.